This passage covers 2 T cell receptor beta chains from one sample sequenced in a study of T cell responses to AZD1222 COVID-19 vaccine. The protocol was immunoSEQ multiplex PCR, while the TCRdb copy is restricted to in-frame clones and leaves out a portion. Among approximately 73,000 clones listed, about 82% were seen once. The starting material was peripheral blood, obtained on day 0 of AZD1222 vaccination. All receptors come from an adult in good health.

V gene TRBV12-5 combines with J gene TRBJ2-5, with D perhaps being TRBD1 or TRBD2 (5 bases each). Trimming removed 1 base at V and 5 bases at J, with 26 bases between. CDR3 length: 19 residues. Germline assignment: CDR1 LGHNT and CDR2 FRNRAP. CDR3 amino acids: CASGLAFIEGSKNAETQYF. CDR3 coding DNA: TGTGCTAGTGGTTTGGCATTTATTGAGGGGTCCAAAAATGCGGAGACCCAGTACTTC. Variable domain in full (rest from reference TRBV12-5 and TRBJ2-5): DARVTQTPRHKVTEMGQEVTMRCQPILGHNTVFWYRQTMMQGLELLAYFRNRAPLDDSGMPKDRFSAEMPDATLATLKIQPSEPRDSAVYFCASGLAFIEGSKNAETQYFGPGTRLLVL.

The chain joins TRBV27 to TRBJ1-1; perhaps TRBD1 as D (5 bases). V gave up 8 bases and J gave up 1 base, with 5 bases separating them. Germline CDR1 and CDR2: MNHEY and SMNVEV (reference sequence). The CDR3 extends over 11 amino acids. As DNA, the CDR3 is TGTGCCAGCGGGGGGAACACTGAAGCTTTCTTT. Encoded protein: CASGGNTEAFF.